Detailed here is one T cell receptor (beta chain). What it binds is not known. Germline V gives CDR1 KGHSH, CDR2 LQKENI. V lost 6 bases, J lost 7 bases, and 13 bases stayed unmatched. The CDR3 runs to 15 residues. Treatment denoted: oral pan-JAK inhibitor, 5-10 mg twice daily. PBMCs were stained for CD3, CD4 and CD8, and CD4+ and CD8+ T cells were sorted. Once RNA had been extracted, it was reverse transcribed into cDNA to act as the sequencing template. The table came from immunoSEQ multiplex PCR; TCRdb's copy has only in-frame clones and leaves some out. The data contain fewer than 200,000 clones, 55% to 75% of them singletons. This sample is part of a study of CD8+ T cells in alopecia areata. Study as a whole: In an open-label trial, patients got 5 to 10 mg tofacitinib twice daily. Whole-study results and caveats: Clonality in the scalp and expanded CD8+ clones ranked among the top 100 were significantly decreased by tofacitinib. Mice gave a clearer picture of TCR sharing than patients did, possibly for HLA-related reasons.

The clonotype was recovered from a human donor with alopecia areata. The chain couples TRBV18 to TRBJ1-2; TRBD1 matches 8 bases. This sample comprised CD4+ T cells sorted from blood, obtained at week 24, from a patient treated with tofacitinib. The CDR3 region is CASSPEMTGDSGYTF. CDR3 bases: TGTGCCAGCTCGCCTGAGATGACAGGGGATAGTGGCTACACCTTC.